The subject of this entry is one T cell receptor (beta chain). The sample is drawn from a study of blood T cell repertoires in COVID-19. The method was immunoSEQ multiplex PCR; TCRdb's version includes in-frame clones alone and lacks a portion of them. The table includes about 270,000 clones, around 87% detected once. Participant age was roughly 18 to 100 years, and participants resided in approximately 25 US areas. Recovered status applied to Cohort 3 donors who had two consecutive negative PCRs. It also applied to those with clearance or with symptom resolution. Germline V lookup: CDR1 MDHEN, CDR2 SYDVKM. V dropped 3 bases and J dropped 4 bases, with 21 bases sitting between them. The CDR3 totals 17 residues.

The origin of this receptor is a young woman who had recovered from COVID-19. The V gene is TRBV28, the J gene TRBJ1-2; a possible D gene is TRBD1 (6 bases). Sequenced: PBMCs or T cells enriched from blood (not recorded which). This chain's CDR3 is CASSFPSLRDRSYGYTF. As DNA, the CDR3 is TGTGCCAGCAGTTTCCCCTCCCTCCGAGACAGGTCCTATGGCTACACCTTC.